One and the same sample provided the 26 T cell receptor beta chains below, sequenced in a study of cytomegalovirus exposure and HLA in healthy donors. Researchers ran the PCR with 60 Vbeta and 13 Jbeta primers. Repertoires were generated with immunoSEQ multiplex PCR, while TCRdb's copy carries only in-frame clones and drops some. Here the sample spans tens of thousands of clones, roughly 79% being singletons. Sequenced sample: PBMCs. All receptors derive from a male donor in good health and CMV-seronegative.

The V and J genes are TRBV10-3 and TRBJ1-1; perhaps TRBD1 as D (5 bases). There are 12 residues in the CDR3. The germline gives CDR1 ENHRY, CDR2 SYGVKD. Trimming pared 6 bases from V and 6 bases from J, leaving 11 bases between. CDR3 loop: CAIRQGIAEAFF. In DNA, the CDR3 is TGTGCCATCAGGCAGGGTATCGCTGAAGCTTTCTTT.

This clone has just a few counts. The J gene is TRBJ1-1, the V gene TRBV19; 8 bases match TRBD1. Per the germline V gene, CDR1 is LNHDA and CDR2 is SQIVND (reference sequence). J was trimmed by 3 bases and V by 4 bases; bases with no gene match: 1. CDR3 length: 13 amino acids. The CDR3 DNA follows: TGTGCCAGTAGTACAGGGGGCCACACTGAAGCTTTCTTT. Protein product: CASSTGGHTEAFF.

The chain joins TRBV5-6 to TRBJ2-2; 7 nucleotides align to TRBD2. CDR3 length equals 15 residues. The germline V gene encodes CDR1 SGHDT and CDR2 YYEEEE. J lost 0 bases, V lost 3 bases, and 2 bases had no gene match. CDR3 amino acids: CASSWGTTNTGELFF. Here the CDR3 DNA reads TGTGCCAGCAGCTGGGGGACTACGAACACCGGGGAGCTGTTTTTT.

The chain has TRBV19 and TRBJ2-2; D not resolved. The CDR3 has 18 residues. The V and J ends lost 1 base and 6 bases respectively, with 21 bases between them. The germline gives CDR1 LNHDA, CDR2 SQIVND (reference sequence). The CDR3 DNA follows: TGTGCCAGTAGTATAGCGGCGGCTGAGTCATTGTTTTCCGGGGAGCTGTTTTTT. It encodes CASSIAAAESLFSGELFF.

The chain employs TRBV10-1 and TRBJ2-3, with D possibly being TRBD2 (6 bases). The CDR3 loop spans 15 amino acids. The V end lost 5 bases, the J end lost 6 bases, and 18 bases lay between the germline ends. Germline CDR1 WNHNN, CDR2 SYGVQD (reference sequence). CDR3 nucleotides: TGCGCCAGCAGTCTGGGACTCCAACGGGTGGATACGCAGTATTTT. Translation: CASSLGLQRVDTQYF.

This chain connects TRBV4-3 to TRBJ1-3; the D gene is possibly TRBD1 (5 bases). The CDR3 loop spans 15 amino acids. Looked up from germline, CDR1 is LGHNA and CDR2 is YSLEER. Trimming removed 0 bases at V and 6 bases at J, with 12 bases between. The CDR3 DNA reads TGCGCCAGCAGCCAAGATCGGAGACAGCTAAACACCATATATTTT. Translation gives CASSQDRRQLNTIYF.

The V call is TRBV7-2, the J call TRBJ1-3; D is unresolved. Germline CDR1 is SGHTA and CDR2 is FQGNSA. V lost 1 base and J 3 bases, leaving 13 bases between the germline ends. The CDR3 extends over 16 amino acids. This CDR3 reads CASSLVAGMGGNTIYF. As DNA, the CDR3 is TGTGCCAGCAGCTTAGTAGCGGGAATGGGTGGAAACACCATATATTTT.

This clone showed up just a few times. V usage is TRBV6-5 and J usage is TRBJ2-7, with 11 bases lining up with TRBD2. CDR3 size: 15 residues. Germline V lookup: CDR1 MNHEY, CDR2 SVGAGI. The junction had 3 bases not matched to a gene; V was cut back by 5 bases and J by 0 bases. In DNA form, the CDR3 reads TGTGCCAGCAGTCGGGGACTAGCGGACTCCTACGAGCAGTACTTC. This encodes CASSRGLADSYEQYF.

This chain links TRBV7-2 with TRBJ2-3; 12 bases map to TRBD2. V dropped 4 bases and J dropped 5; count of bases not matched to a gene: 1. The germline V gene encodes CDR1 SGHTA and CDR2 FQGNSA. The CDR3 is 14 amino acids. The CDR3 DNA is TGTGCCAGCAGCTCGGGACTAGCGGGAGATACGCAGTATTTT. This encodes CASSSGLAGDTQYF.

As concerns this clone: Other DNA sequences in this sample translate to the same CDR3. The chain recombines TRBV7-2 with TRBJ1-1; 8 positions agree with TRBD1. Per germline, CDR1 SGHTA and CDR2 FQGNSA. V shed 2 bases and J 8 bases; nucleotides not matched to a gene: 7. The CDR3 totals 14 residues. CDR3 sequence: CASSLNPGQGEAFF. The DNA for the CDR3 is TGTGCCAGCAGCTTAAATCCCGGACAGGGCGAAGCTTTCTTT.

The chain joins TRBV2 to TRBJ1-5; D possibly corresponds to TRBD1 (6 bases). This CDR3 spans 15 amino acids. V lost 5 bases and J lost 7, with 18 bases in between. Germline lookup yields CDR1 SNHLY and CDR2 FYNNEI. The CDR3 DNA sequence: TGTGCCAGCAGTAGTGGGAAGGGGGTAGGGCAGCCCCAGCATTTT. This sequence encodes CASSSGKGVGQPQHF.

This clone has more than one count but fewer than ten. This chain joins TRBV4-3 and TRBJ1-2; D is perhaps TRBD1 (5 bases). The CDR3 spans 11 residues. Per the germline V gene, CDR1 is LGHNA and CDR2 is YSLEER. Trimming shortened V by 5 bases and J by 11 bases, and 12 bases separated the two germline ends. This CDR3 is CASSTDRFYTF. In DNA, the CDR3 is TGCGCCAGCAGCACCGACAGATTTTACACCTTC.

The genes are TRBV6-5 and TRBJ1-2; D is unresolved. The V and J ends lost 0 bases and 9 bases respectively, with 17 bases between them. This CDR3 has 15 residues. Germline lookup yields CDR1 MNHEY and CDR2 SVGAGI. The chain's CDR3 is CASSYSIGGGESYTF. Here the CDR3 DNA reads TGTGCCAGCAGTTACTCGATCGGAGGCGGAGAGAGCTACACCTTC.

J is TRBJ1-1 and V is TRBV5-6, with 8 bases fitting TRBD1. The CDR3 consists of 14 residues. Germline CDR1 SGHDT, CDR2 YYEEEE. J was trimmed by 2 bases and V by 1 base; bases with no gene match: 1. CDR3 amino acids: CASSLPGGNTEAFF. CDR3 in DNA: TGTGCCAGCAGCTTGCCAGGGGGCAACACTGAAGCTTTCTTT.

The CDR3 sequence is CASSAAGGAIGYEKLFF. DNA for the CDR3: TGTGCCAGCAGCGCAGCAGGGGGCGCGATCGGTTATGAAAAACTGTTTTTT. V and J are TRBV9 and TRBJ1-4; 8 bases line up with TRBD1. This CDR3 is 17 amino acids long. Germline V gene sequence: CDR1 SGDLS, CDR2 YYNGEE. V was clipped by 3 bases and J by 6 bases; unmatched bases: 13. Together with reference TRBV9 and TRBJ1-4, the CDR3 gives the full variable domain: DSGVTQTPKHLITATGQRVTLRCSPRSGDLSVYWYQQSLDQGLQFLIQYYNGEERAKGNILERFSAQQFPDLHSELNLSSLELGDSALYFCASSAAGGAIGYEKLFFGSGTQLSVL.

Comments on this clone: This same CDR3 is encoded by further DNA sequences in the sample. The chain carries TRBV9 and TRBJ2-7; D remains ambiguous. Trimming cost V 0 bases and J 2 bases, with 9 bases left between them. The CDR3 is made up of 14 amino acids. The V gene's germline CDR1 is SGDLS and CDR2 YYNGEE. Here the CDR3 DNA reads TGTGCCAGCAGCGTAGGAGGCGGAACCTACGAGCAGTACTTC. Its protein is CASSVGGGTYEQYF.

The rearrangement uses TRBV9 and TRBJ1-1; D uncertain. Germline CDR1 is SGDLS and CDR2 is YYNGEE. Trimming cost V 5 bases and J 1 base, with 9 bases left between them. This CDR3 is built from 13 residues. CDR3 protein: CASSDSWNTEAFF. For the CDR3, the DNA is TGTGCCAGCAGTGACTCGTGGAACACTGAAGCTTTCTTT.

The CDR3 loop reads CASSVGEARNYGYTF. CDR3 sequence (DNA): TGTGCCAGCAGCGTAGGAGAGGCCAGAAACTATGGCTACACCTTC. V gene TRBV9 combines with J gene TRBJ1-2; D gene ambiguous. Trimming removed 0 bases at V and 2 bases at J, with 11 bases between. Per germline, CDR1 SGDLS and CDR2 YYNGEE. The CDR3 has 15 amino acids.

This clone showed up just a few times. The rearrangement links TRBV6-1 to TRBJ1-2, with TRBD1 matching over 7 bases. J gave up 2 bases and V 3 bases, and 6 bases lay outside the gene matches. From germline, CDR1 is MNHNS and CDR2 SASEGT. The CDR3 covers 15 residues. The CDR3 nucleotides read TGTGCCAGCAGTGAGTATAAGACAGGGAACTATGGCTACACCTTC. Translating gives CASSEYKTGNYGYTF.

This clone occurred once. This rearrangement joins TRBV28 to TRBJ1-5; 8 bases agree with TRBD1. Germline loops: CDR1 MDHEN, CDR2 SYDVKM. There are 15 residues in the CDR3. The junction had 5 bases not matched to a gene; V was cut back by 4 bases and J by 3 bases. The CDR3 bases are TGTGCCAGCAGTTGGACAGGGTCGTTCAATCAGCCCCAGCATTTT. Residues: CASSWTGSFNQPQHF.

The V gene is TRBV7-3, the J gene TRBJ1-1, with 7 positions matching TRBD1. Germline CDR1 reads SGHTA; CDR2 reads FQGTGA. V shed 5 bases, J shed 4 bases, and the junction held 7 bases outside the gene matches. The CDR3 sequence is 14 residues long. The CDR3 sequence is CASSQGVQSTEAFF. For the CDR3, the DNA is TGTGCCAGCAGCCAGGGGGTACAGAGCACTGAAGCTTTCTTT.

This chain joins TRBV4-3 and TRBJ2-7; 7 nucleotides match TRBD2. The CDR3 spans 15 residues. V was clipped by 1 base and J by 1 base; unmatched bases: 4. Germline CDR1 and CDR2: LGHNA and YSLEER. CDR3 loop: CASSQGEGASYEQYF. DNA for the CDR3: TGCGCCAGCAGCCAAGGGGAGGGTGCTTCCTACGAGCAGTACTTC.

This CDR3 reads CASSPVARGLYNEQFF. The DNA of the CDR3 is TGTGCCAGCAGCCCCGTCGCGCGGGGGCTTTACAATGAGCAGTTCTTC. This rearrangement joins TRBV9 to TRBJ2-1; maybe TRBD2 (7 bases). The CDR3 is 16 residues long. V was pared by 4 bases and J by 4 bases, with 18 bases between. Germline CDR1 is SGDLS and CDR2 is YYNGEE.

This clone came up a few times. This sequence joins TRBV19 and TRBJ1-5, with D unclear. This CDR3 region has 15 residues. Germline lookup yields CDR1 LNHDA and CDR2 SQIVND (reference sequence). Trimming pared 3 bases from V and 3 bases from J, leaving 12 bases between. The CDR3 nucleotides read TGTGCCAGTAGTATCGTCGCTAGGAACAATCAGCCCCAGCATTTT. Translating gives CASSIVARNNQPQHF.

V is TRBV30 and J is TRBJ1-2; D perhaps matches TRBD1 (5 bases). Germline CDR1 reads GTSNPN; CDR2 reads SVGIG (reference sequence). The V gene lost 4 bases and the J gene lost 4 bases, with 19 bases spanning the gap. CDR3 length equals 15 residues. CDR3 protein: CAWTPGGGVFYGYTF. The CDR3 bases are TGTGCCTGGACCCCGGGGGGGGGTGTATTCTATGGCTACACCTTC.

This clone has only a few counts. V is TRBV19 and J is TRBJ2-7; 10 bases align to TRBD2. V trimming: 8 bases; J trimming: 4 bases; junction bases outside the gene matches: 14. The CDR3 extends over 16 amino acids. Germline assignment: CDR1 LNHDA and CDR2 SQIVND (reference sequence). The CDR3 is CASQSRIAGGLYEQYF. In DNA, the CDR3 is TGTGCCAGTCAGTCTCGGATAGCGGGAGGTCTTTACGAGCAGTACTTC.